A single sample gave rise to the 25 T cell receptor beta chains below, sequenced in a study of T cell responses to AZD1222 COVID-19 vaccine. Profiled with immunoSEQ multiplex PCR; TCRdb holds only in-frame clones, not every one. This sample has 100,000 to 150,000 clones, with 88% found just once. The source material was peripheral blood, sampled on day 0 of AZD1222 vaccination. The receptors derive from an adult in good health.

The chain joins TRBV5-6 to TRBJ2-7; tentative D call: TRBD2 (5 bases). CDR3 size: 12 residues. Germline V gene lookup returns CDR1 SGHDT and CDR2 YYEEEE. Trimming left V 0 bases short and J 7 bases short, with 8 bases between. The CDR3 is CASSLARLEQYF. CDR3 nucleotide sequence: TGTGCCAGCAGCTTGGCACGACTAGAGCAGTACTTC.

The chain recombines TRBV7-6 with TRBJ2-6; D gene ambiguous. The V gene lost 1 base and the J gene lost 0 bases, with 13 bases spanning the gap. The germline CDR1 and CDR2 sequences are SGHVS and FNYEAQ. The CDR3 has 18 amino acids. CDR3 loop: CASSLVRVGRSGANVLTF. DNA for the CDR3: TGTGCCAGCAGCTTAGTTAGGGTGGGTCGCTCTGGGGCCAACGTCCTGACTTTC.

The rearrangement joins TRBV6-5 to TRBJ2-2, with unresolved D. This CDR3 spans 12 amino acids. Trimming stripped 4 bases from V and 5 bases from J, with 5 bases between. Germline V gene lookup returns CDR1 MNHEY and CDR2 SVGAGI. The CDR3 bases are TGTGCCAGCAGTTCCCCGACCGGGGAGCTGTTTTTT. Translated: CASSSPTGELFF.

The rearrangement uses TRBV7-2 and TRBJ2-5; TRBD2 might be the D (6 bases). The CDR3 totals 12 residues. Trimming cost V 5 bases and J 11 bases, with 15 bases left between them. Germline values: CDR1 SGHTA, CDR2 FQGNSA. This chain's CDR3 is CASSPGDSRQYF. CDR3 sequence (DNA): TGTGCCAGCAGCCCTGGGGACTCAAGACAGTACTTC.

This chain uses TRBV5-5 with TRBJ1-2, with D unclear. Deletions cut 1 base from V and 0 bases from J, with 10 bases between. The length of the CDR3 is 15 residues. CDR1 SGHKS and CDR2 YYEKEE come from the germline V gene (reference sequence). The CDR3 protein is CASSLTAGANYGYTF. The CDR3 bases are TGTGCCAGCAGCTTGACTGCCGGCGCTAACTATGGCTACACCTTC.

This clone was observed a single time. The chain combines TRBV27 with TRBJ2-7; TRBD1 matches 10 bases. The germline CDR1 and CDR2 sequences are MNHEY and SMNVEV (reference sequence). Trimming took 10 bases from V and 0 from J; bases not matched to a gene: 9. CDR3 length: 15 amino acids. In DNA, the CDR3 is TGTGCCACCCTCAAGGGGACAGGGGTCTCCTACGAGCAGTACTTC. Its protein product is CATLKGTGVSYEQYF.

This chain uses TRBV7-2 with TRBJ1-2; 10 bases are shared with TRBD1. The V gene end was trimmed by 4 bases and the J gene end by 4 bases; junction bases not matched to a gene: 3. The CDR3 length is 14 residues. Looked up from germline, CDR1 is SGHTA and CDR2 is FQGNSA. The CDR3 region has the DNA TGTGCCAGCAGCTCGGGACAGGGGTTCTATGGCTACACCTTC. It specifies CASSSGQGFYGYTF.

V is TRBV28 and J is TRBJ2-1; no firm D call. This CDR3 comprises 14 residues. From germline, CDR1 is MDHEN and CDR2 SYDVKM. The V gene lost 5 bases and the J gene lost 4 bases, with 12 bases spanning the gap. CDR3 bases: TGTGCCAGCAGTGACGGGTTTCCATACAATGAGCAGTTCTTC. Amino acids: CASSDGFPYNEQFF.

The chain is built from TRBV28 and TRBJ2-7; 10 bases match TRBD1. The CDR3 is 15 residues long. Germline CDR1 reads MDHEN; CDR2 reads SYDVKM. Germline trimming cut 5 bases from V and 5 bases from J; bases unmatched to any gene: 9. CDR3 in DNA: TGTGCCAGCAGTCTGGAGGGACAGGGGACCCACGAGCAGTACTTC. Protein sequence: CASSLEGQGTHEQYF.

In its sample, this clone was seen once. This chain connects TRBV19 to TRBJ2-7, with 9 bases lining up with TRBD1. V gave up 2 bases and J gave up 5 bases; unmatched junction bases: 7. The CDR3 spans 15 residues. The germline V gene has CDR1 LNHDA and CDR2 SQIVND (reference sequence). CDR3 DNA: TGTGCCAGTAGTATATTGGGACAGGGATACCACGAGCAGTACTTC. Residues: CASSILGQGYHEQYF. Full variable domain (remainder filled in from reference TRBV19 and TRBJ2-7): DGGITQSPKYLFRKEGQNVTLSCEQNLNHDAMYWYRQDPGQGLRLIYYSQIVNDFQKGDIAEGYSVSREKKESFPLTVTSAQKNPTAFYLCASSILGQGYHEQYFGPGTRLTVT.

The J gene is TRBJ2-1, the V gene TRBV15; the match to TRBD2 covers 10 bases. Per germline, CDR1 LNHNV and CDR2 YYDKDF (reference sequence). V gave up 3 bases and J gave up 8 bases; unmatched junction bases: 13. The CDR3 has 17 residues. The CDR3 sequence is CATSSARSGGKIDEQFF. The CDR3 region has the DNA TGTGCCACCAGCAGCGCACGTAGCGGGGGGAAGATAGATGAGCAGTTCTTC.

This clone was detected once. The rearrangement joins TRBV2 to TRBJ1-3, with D perhaps matching TRBD1 (6 bases). The CDR3 contains 15 residues. V was pared by 3 bases and J by 0 bases, with 9 bases between. Germline V CDR1 and CDR2: SNHLY, FYNNEI. CDR3 sequence reads: CASSEDSHSGNTIYF. The CDR3 DNA is TGTGCCAGCAGTGAGGACAGCCACTCTGGAAACACCATATATTTT.

The J gene is TRBJ1-1, the V gene TRBV5-5, with D tentatively TRBD1 (5 bases). V shed 0 bases and J shed 1 base, with 7 bases lying between them. This CDR3 is 14 amino acids long. Germline V gives CDR1 SGHKS, CDR2 YYEKEE (reference sequence). The DNA of the CDR3 is TGTGCCAGCAGCTTGGTCGACAGGAACACTGAAGCTTTCTTT. Protein: CASSLVDRNTEAFF.

The genes are TRBV19 and TRBJ2-7, with no clear D. Germline CDR1 LNHDA, CDR2 SQIVND (reference sequence). The germline V and J ends were trimmed by 3 bases and 5 bases, with 8 bases remaining between them. The CDR3 sequence is 12 residues long. The CDR3 region is CASSIPPNEQYF. DNA for the CDR3: TGTGCCAGTAGTATCCCCCCCAACGAGCAGTACTTC.

The J gene is TRBJ1-6, the V gene TRBV3-1 (or the pseudogene TRBV3-2); no reliable D call. Trimming left V 5 bases short and J 4 bases short, with 9 bases between. This CDR3 spans 14 amino acids. Looked up from germline, CDR1 is LGHDT and CDR2 is YNNKEL (reference sequence). Written as DNA, the CDR3 is TGTGCCAGCAGCACCCGGGAATATAATTCACCCCTCCACTTT. Encoded protein: CASSTREYNSPLHF.

The chain uses TRBV19 and TRBJ1-5, with a weak D call TRBD1 (6 bases). The CDR3 runs to 13 residues. Per germline, CDR1 LNHDA and CDR2 SQIVND (reference sequence). The V and J ends lost 9 bases and 3 bases respectively, with 12 bases between them. DNA of the CDR3: TGTGCCAGCCACAGGGATTTCAATCAGCCCCAGCATTTT. Protein product: CASHRDFNQPQHF. Full variable domain (rest looked up from reference TRBV19 and TRBJ1-5): DGGITQSPKYLFRKEGQNVTLSCEQNLNHDAMYWYRQDPGQGLRLIYYSQIVNDFQKGDIAEGYSVSREKKESFPLTVTSAQKNPTAFYLCASHRDFNQPQHFGDGTRLSIL.

The CDR3 reads CASSLDYYEQYF. As DNA, the CDR3 is TGCGCCAGCAGCTTGGATTACTACGAGCAGTACTTC. The chain uses TRBV5-1 and TRBJ2-7; D remains unclear. The CDR3 extends over 12 amino acids. Germline CDR1 reads SGHRS; CDR2 reads YFSETQ. V was clipped by 0 bases and J by 3 bases, with 4 bases between them.

This chain connects TRBV6-2 or TRBV6-3 to TRBJ2-1; 11 nucleotides line up with TRBD2. The CDR3 sequence is 15 residues long. V gave up 0 bases and J gave up 6 bases; unmatched junction bases: 1. CDR1 is MNHEY and CDR2 is SVGEGT in the germline V gene. CDR3 sequence: CASSYSSGGANEQFF. CDR3 nucleotides: TGTGCCAGCAGTTACTCTAGCGGGGGGGCCAATGAGCAGTTCTTC.

This CDR3 reads CASSYSGLGDTQYF. In DNA form, the CDR3 reads TGTGCCAGCAGTTACTCCGGCTTGGGAGATACGCAGTATTTT. The chain has TRBV6-7 and TRBJ2-3; no clear D gene. TRBV6-7 is placed among ORFs of uncertain function. The CDR3 consists of 14 residues. Between the trimmed V and J ends, which lost 0 bases and 5 bases, there was a span of 9 bases.

The rearrangement joins TRBV7-6 to TRBJ2-1; 10 bases align to TRBD2. The CDR3 extends over 20 amino acids. V shed 1 base, J shed 2 bases, and the junction held 14 bases outside the gene matches. CDR1 is SGHVS, CDR2 FNYEAQ, per germline. In DNA, the CDR3 is TGTGCCAGCAGCTTAGGGGGGCCTGGGCTAGCGGGAGCCACCTACAATGAGCAGTTCTTC. Protein product: CASSLGGPGLAGATYNEQFF.

CDR3 in amino acids: CASSLSGGANSYEQYF. In DNA, the CDR3 is TGTGCCAGCAGCTTAAGCGGCGGGGCGAACTCCTACGAGCAGTACTTC. The V call is TRBV7-3, the J call TRBJ2-7; D perhaps matches TRBD2 (6 bases). This CDR3 has 16 residues. V lost 1 base to trimming and J lost 0 bases, with 13 bases between them. Germline V gene data show CDR1 as SGHTA and CDR2 as FQGTGA. Supplemented by reference TRBV7-3 and TRBJ2-7, the full variable domain reads GAGVSQTPSNKVTEKGKYVELRCDPISGHTALYWYRQSLGQGPEFLIYFQGTGAADDSGLPNDRFFAVRPEGSVSTLKIQRTERGDSAVYLCASSLSGGANSYEQYFGPGTRLTVT.

This sequence joins TRBV9 and TRBJ2-2; possibly TRBD1 for D (6 bases). The CDR3 loop spans 15 amino acids. V shed 0 bases and J shed 3 bases, with 9 bases lying between them. Germline V gives CDR1 SGDLS, CDR2 YYNGEE. As DNA, the CDR3 is TGTGCCAGCAGCGTAGTCCAGGGGTACACCGGGGAGCTGTTTTTT. Translated: CASSVVQGYTGELFF.

In this sample, this clone turned up a few times. The chain combines TRBV6-6 with TRBJ2-7; D uncertain. Germline-derived CDR1 and CDR2 are MNHNY and SVGAGI (reference sequence). The CDR3 loop spans 14 amino acids. V was clipped by 6 bases and J by 3 bases, with 15 bases between them. The CDR3 DNA reads as TGTGCCAGCAGCCGCCCCCCAGAGGTCTACGAGCAGTACTTC. It translates to CASSRPPEVYEQYF.

Written as DNA, the CDR3 is TGTGCCAGCAGTTACTGGGGGGCGAGGGCCTACGAGCAGTACTTC. It codes for CASSYWGARAYEQYF. V usage is TRBV6-5 and J usage is TRBJ2-7; D tentatively fits TRBD1 or TRBD2 (6 bases each). Germline V gene sequence: CDR1 MNHEY, CDR2 SVGAGI. The germline V and J ends were trimmed by 1 base and 2 bases, with 12 bases remaining between them. The CDR3 runs to 15 residues.

In DNA form, the CDR3 reads TGTGCCAGCAGCTTAGAGGGGGCAGGTGGCATTCAGTACTTC. Translated: CASSLEGAGGIQYF. This sequence joins TRBV11-2 and TRBJ2-4; tentative D call: TRBD1 (6 bases). Trimming took off 0 bases at V and 9 bases at J, with 12 bases between the two ends. The CDR3 is made up of 14 amino acids. Germline-derived CDR1 and CDR2 are SGHAT and FQNNGV.